A selection of T cell receptor beta chains follows, all from one sample in a study of CD8 T cells in Susac syndrome. TCRdb itself ran the immunoSEQ multiplex PCR reads through MiXCR, one entry per CDR3 protein. The table shows about 300,000 distinct CDR3 sequences, with 85% occurring only once. The material sequenced was CD8+ T cells from PBMCs. Source of these receptors: a human donor with multiple sclerosis. Each CDR3 is given with its conserved first and last residue.

V gene	J gene	CDR3 protein
TRBV27	TRBJ1-1	CASRTITANTEAFF
TRBV6-1	TRBJ2-1	CASSESLHPGDEQFF
TRBV7-9	TRBJ1-4	CASSSRSSRANEKLFF
TRBV11-2	TRBJ2-7	CASMGLAGVDEQYF
TRBV29-1	TRBJ1-1	CSVTWTGPEAFF
TRBV28	TRBJ2-7	CASSTSGTDYEQYF
TRBV27	TRBJ2-1	CASSFAGGPYNEQFF
TRBV9	TRBJ2-5	CASSVVAGGPGETQYF
TRBV20-1	TRBJ1-1	CSAGGPGQGALNTEAFF
TRBV20-1	TRBJ2-7	CSARDTGRAAIWGEQYF
TRBV6-1	TRBJ2-1	CASSPTLAANSYNEQFF
TRBV27	TRBJ2-1	CASSFQGLAGYNEQFF
TRBV28	TRBJ2-3	CASSLPLTSADTQYF
TRBV7-9	TRBJ2-1	CASSPPRLAGMFF
TRBV7-9	TRBJ2-1	CASSLRTSGRARPDNEQFF
TRBV7-8	TRBJ1-1	CASSSLPTEAFF
TRBV19	TRBJ2-7	CATSRETGAYEQYF
TRBV4-3	TRBJ2-7	CASSHATGTSDYEQYF
TRBV6-2/TRBV6-3	TRBJ2-7	CASRRLAIGMYEQYF
TRBV19	TRBJ2-1	CASRVAGSWNEQFF
TRBV24-1	TRBJ2-6	CATSDHRVSGANVLTF
TRBV14	TRBJ2-3	CASSQGILLAAGIDTQYF
TRBV6-5	TRBJ2-2	CASSYSTATGELFF
TRBV4-3	TRBJ2-1	CASSQEETSLRNNEQFF
TRBV30	TRBJ2-7	CAWSVPSSGRAYEQYF
TRBV12-3/TRBV12-4	TRBJ1-1	CASSETAAFGAFF
TRBV5-6	TRBJ1-4	CASSLGQGEKLFF
TRBV21-1	TRBJ2-3	CASSKVGAGDADTQYF
TRBV30	TRBJ2-1	CAWSDVGNEQFF
TRBV12-3/TRBV12-4	TRBJ1-2	CASGWTSGGGYTF
TRBV7-2	TRBJ2-7	CASSLKDRRWDEQYF
TRBV20-1	TRBJ2-2	CSASGHANTGELFF
TRBV30	TRBJ1-2	CAWSGGTGYGYTF
TRBV20-1	TRBJ2-1	CSARDNGSGRGFF
TRBV27	TRBJ2-5	CASSLDRRETQYF
TRBV4-1	TRBJ2-3	CASSRWGLPSGRPTDTQYF
TRBV20-1	TRBJ2-6	CSARDLGVAGANVLTF
TRBV19	TRBJ2-7	CASSAGHPYEQYF
TRBV7-9	TRBJ2-6	CASSAVGVGPGANVLTF
TRBV24-1	TRBJ2-2	CATSAATGELFF
TRBV6-1	TRBJ2-7	CASSADTRPFYEQYF
TRBV11-3	TRBJ2-2	CASSPRLTGELFF
TRBV20-1	TRBJ1-1	CSAGSSRRNTEAFF
TRBV19	TRBJ2-6	CASSAVASGIDSGANVLTF
TRBV7-9	TRBJ2-1	CASSLVKGYNEQFF
TRBV7-9	TRBJ2-5	CASSLSGRTQETQYF
TRBV14	TRBJ2-7	CASSQQPLIYEQYF
TRBV5-6	TRBJ2-1	CASSYGQGNEQFF
TRBV7-4	TRBJ1-5	CASRTSNQPQHF
TRBV20-1	TRBJ2-7	CSAALAGDYEQYF
TRBV4-3	TRBJ2-7	CASSQDFAGPIPYEQYF
TRBV7-6	TRBJ2-1	CASRSAMGDEQFF
TRBV30	TRBJ1-2	CAWSMGGDGYTF
TRBV19	TRBJ2-2	CASSIAMTGTGELFF
TRBV7-3	TRBJ2-7	CASSLDPGQGAYEQYF
TRBV20-1	TRBJ1-1	CSARGAGLLNTEAFF
TRBV11-2	TRBJ2-7	CASSFPGTFAYEQYF